A selection of T cell receptor beta chains follows, all from one sample in a study of blood T cell repertoires in COVID-19. TCRdb's copy holds only in-frame clones and misses some; the assay was immunoSEQ multiplex PCR. Of a few hundred thousand clones detected, 70% to 90% appear once; the ten largest clones hold less than 2.5%. Sequencing used PBMCs or T cells enriched from blood (not recorded which). Receptors originate from a young man who had recovered from COVID-19. The CDR3 runs from the conserved cysteine through the conserved F or W. A D gene is named only where the DNA matches it firmly. The size of a clone is reported for some rows only, either as once, few or many, or as a class for expanded clones.

d_gene: -
abundance: once
v_gene: TRBV2
j_gene: TRBJ1-2
CDR3nt: TGTGCCAGCAGTTACTCCTATGGCTACACCTTC
CDR3aa: CASSYSYGYTF

d_gene: -
abundance: -
v_gene: TRBV5-1
j_gene: TRBJ2-3
CDR3nt: TGCGCCAGCAGCTCTGGACGGGGAGGTGATACGCAGTATTTT
CDR3aa: CASSSGRGGDTQYF

d_gene: TRBD1
abundance: -
v_gene: TRBV2
j_gene: TRBJ2-2
CDR3nt: TGTGCCAGCAGTGCCGGGACAGGGAACACCGGGGAGCTGTTTTTT
CDR3aa: CASSAGTGNTGELFF

d_gene: -
abundance: -
v_gene: TRBV19
j_gene: TRBJ2-7
CDR3nt: TGTGCCAGTAGTACACTTGTGGCAGGTCAAGAGCAGTACTTC
CDR3aa: CASSTLVAGQEQYF

d_gene: -
abundance: -
v_gene: TRBV2
j_gene: TRBJ2-5
CDR3nt: TGTGCCAGCAGTGGGAGCAGAGAAGTAGAGACCCAGTACTTC
CDR3aa: CASSGSREVETQYF

d_gene: TRBD1
abundance: -
v_gene: TRBV5-1
j_gene: TRBJ2-5
CDR3nt: TGCGCCAGCAGCCGTTGGACAGGGGTCGGTGAGACCCAGTACTTC
CDR3aa: CASSRWTGVGETQYF

d_gene: -
abundance: -
v_gene: TRBV2
j_gene: TRBJ1-1
CDR3nt: TGTGCCAGCACGACAGAGAACACTGAAGCTTTCTTT
CDR3aa: CASTTENTEAFF

d_gene: -
abundance: -
v_gene: TRBV18
j_gene: TRBJ2-7
CDR3nt: TGTGCCAGCTCACCGGGACTCAGGTCCTACGAGCAGTACTTC
CDR3aa: CASSPGLRSYEQYF

d_gene: -
abundance: -
v_gene: TRBV2
j_gene: TRBJ2-1
CDR3nt: TGTGCCAGCAGTGCCCAAAGGGCAGGGATTTACAATGAGCAGTTCTTC
CDR3aa: CASSAQRAGIYNEQFF

d_gene: TRBD1
abundance: -
v_gene: TRBV18
j_gene: TRBJ2-5
CDR3nt: TGTGCCAGCTCACCACTCAGGGGGCTTTCGAGGGAGACCCAGTACTTC
CDR3aa: CASSPLRGLSRETQYF

d_gene: -
abundance: -
v_gene: TRBV18
j_gene: TRBJ2-4
CDR3nt: TGTGCCAGCTCTATTACTGCGGCCAAAAACATTCAGTACTTC
CDR3aa: CASSITAAKNIQYF

d_gene: -
abundance: -
v_gene: TRBV18
j_gene: TRBJ1-1
CDR3nt: TGTGCCAGCTCACCACTATCGGTCGGAGGGATGAACACTGAAGCTTTCTTT
CDR3aa: CASSPLSVGGMNTEAFF

d_gene: TRBD2
abundance: few
v_gene: TRBV3-1/TRBV3-2
j_gene: TRBJ2-7
CDR3nt: TGTGCCAGCAGCCTTGACACGGGGGGATCTGGGCAGTACTTC
CDR3aa: CASSLDTGGSGQYF

d_gene: TRBD1
abundance: -
v_gene: TRBV20-1
j_gene: TRBJ1-1
CDR3nt: TGCAGTGCTAGGGGGGACAGGGAAGCTTTCTTT
CDR3aa: CSARGDREAFF

d_gene: -
abundance: -
v_gene: TRBV6-5
j_gene: TRBJ2-1
CDR3nt: TGTGCCTCATCTGGCGGGGTTTTCGTTGAGCAGTTCTTC
CDR3aa: CASSGGVFVEQFF

d_gene: -
abundance: -
v_gene: TRBV30
j_gene: TRBJ1-4
CDR3nt: TGTGCCTGGACAGTGGGCCGGACTAATGAAAAACTGTTTTTT
CDR3aa: CAWTVGRTNEKLFF

d_gene: TRBD2
abundance: many
v_gene: TRBV7-3
j_gene: TRBJ2-3
CDR3nt: TGTGCCAGCAGTTTCAGCGGGGACCGCACAGATACGCAGTATTTT
CDR3aa: CASSFSGDRTDTQYF

d_gene: -
abundance: -
v_gene: TRBV5-6
j_gene: TRBJ1-1
CDR3nt: TGTGCCAGCAGTTTGCAGGATTCCACTGAAGCTTTCTTT
CDR3aa: CASSLQDSTEAFF

d_gene: TRBD1
abundance: -
v_gene: TRBV19
j_gene: TRBJ1-1
CDR3nt: TGTGCCAGTAGTCGTGACAGGGCCGACACTGAAGCTTTCTTT
CDR3aa: CASSRDRADTEAFF

d_gene: TRBD1
abundance: -
v_gene: TRBV3-1/TRBV3-2
j_gene: TRBJ2-1
CDR3nt: TGTGCCAGCAGCAGAACAGGGGGCGGATGGAATGAGCAGTTCTTC
CDR3aa: CASSRTGGGWNEQFF

d_gene: -
abundance: -
v_gene: TRBV21-1
j_gene: TRBJ1-1
CDR3nt: TGTGCCAGCAATCCGACAGGGAACACTGAAGCTTTCTTT
CDR3aa: CASNPTGNTEAFF

d_gene: TRBD2
abundance: -
v_gene: TRBV29-1
j_gene: TRBJ2-3
CDR3nt: TGCAGCGCAAGCGGGGGGGCAGATACGCAGTATTTT
CDR3aa: CSASGGADTQYF

d_gene: -
abundance: once
v_gene: TRBV7-2
j_gene: TRBJ1-3
CDR3nt: TGTGCCAGCAGCGTTACAGGGCTGAATGGAAACACCATATATTTT
CDR3aa: CASSVTGLNGNTIYF

d_gene: -
abundance: -
v_gene: TRBV2
j_gene: TRBJ2-2
CDR3nt: TGTGCCAGCAGTGACAGGGAAGGCACCGGGGAGCTGTTTTTT
CDR3aa: CASSDREGTGELFF

d_gene: TRBD2
abundance: once
v_gene: TRBV4-1
j_gene: TRBJ2-5
CDR3nt: TGCGCCAGCAGCCCCGGGCTAGCGGGGGCCCAAGAGACCCAGTACTTC
CDR3aa: CASSPGLAGAQETQYF

d_gene: -
abundance: -
v_gene: TRBV11-2
j_gene: TRBJ1-5
CDR3nt: TGTGCCAGCAGCCCGGGGAGTCAGCCCCAGCATTTT
CDR3aa: CASSPGSQPQHF

d_gene: -
abundance: -
v_gene: TRBV4-3
j_gene: TRBJ1-2
CDR3nt: TGCGCCAGCAGCCAAGAGGGGGCAGAGCCCTATGGCTACACCTTC
CDR3aa: CASSQEGAEPYGYTF

d_gene: -
abundance: -
v_gene: TRBV6-5
j_gene: TRBJ1-2
CDR3nt: TGTGCCAGCAGCCTAGACAGTATTTATGGCTACACCTTC
CDR3aa: CASSLDSIYGYTF

d_gene: -
abundance: -
v_gene: TRBV3-1/TRBV3-2
j_gene: TRBJ1-6
CDR3nt: TGTGCCAGCAGCCAAGGCCCCCCAGGGATCGTCTCACCCCTCCACTTT
CDR3aa: CASSQGPPGIVSPLHF

d_gene: -
abundance: -
v_gene: TRBV5-1
j_gene: TRBJ1-2
CDR3nt: TGCGCCAGCAGCTTGGCCGGGTCCAGGAGGGGCTACACCTTC
CDR3aa: CASSLAGSRRGYTF

d_gene: -
abundance: -
v_gene: TRBV7-9
j_gene: TRBJ2-7
CDR3nt: TGTGCCAGCAGCGTCGGACAATCTTCCTACGAGCAGTACTTC
CDR3aa: CASSVGQSSYEQYF

d_gene: -
abundance: -
v_gene: TRBV6-2/TRBV6-3
j_gene: TRBJ1-2
CDR3nt: TGTGCCAGCAGTTACTCTCTCGTCAGTTATGGCTACACCTTC
CDR3aa: CASSYSLVSYGYTF

d_gene: TRBD1
abundance: -
v_gene: TRBV6-5
j_gene: TRBJ1-4
CDR3nt: TGTGCCAGCAGTTACTCAGGACAGGGTTTTGAAAAACTGTTTTTT
CDR3aa: CASSYSGQGFEKLFF

d_gene: -
abundance: -
v_gene: TRBV30
j_gene: TRBJ2-1
CDR3nt: TGTGCCTGGAGTGATCGGGGTTCTAGCTCCTACAATGAGCAGTTCTTC
CDR3aa: CAWSDRGSSSYNEQFF

d_gene: -
abundance: -
v_gene: TRBV7-2
j_gene: TRBJ2-7
CDR3nt: TGTGCCAGCAGCAGTAGTGTCTACGAGCAGTACTTC
CDR3aa: CASSSSVYEQYF

d_gene: -
abundance: -
v_gene: TRBV7-9
j_gene: TRBJ1-4
CDR3nt: TGTGCCAGCAGCCAGGACGGGGTGGGAGTTAAACTGTTTTTT
CDR3aa: CASSQDGVGVKLFF

d_gene: TRBD2
abundance: -
v_gene: TRBV13
j_gene: TRBJ2-2
CDR3nt: TGTGCCAGCAGCCATCCTTTGGGACTAGCGGGGCTCACCGGGGAGCTGTTTTTT
CDR3aa: CASSHPLGLAGLTGELFF

d_gene: -
abundance: -
v_gene: TRBV4-1
j_gene: TRBJ2-1
CDR3nt: TGCGCCAGCAGCCTCAACCACCTAGTGGTGCAGTTCTTC
CDR3aa: CASSLNHLVVQFF

d_gene: TRBD1
abundance: -
v_gene: TRBV4-2
j_gene: TRBJ1-4
CDR3nt: TGTGCCAGCAGCATCCAGGGGGCTCGGACTAATGAAAAACTGTTTTTT
CDR3aa: CASSIQGARTNEKLFF

d_gene: -
abundance: -
v_gene: TRBV7-2
j_gene: TRBJ1-1
CDR3nt: TGTGCCAGCAGCTCAAGCGGGGACACTGAAGCTTTCTTT
CDR3aa: CASSSSGDTEAFF

d_gene: -
abundance: -
v_gene: TRBV19
j_gene: TRBJ1-2
CDR3nt: TGTGCCAGTAGTACCACGACAGGCTTGAACTATGGCTACACCTTC
CDR3aa: CASSTTTGLNYGYTF

d_gene: -
abundance: -
v_gene: TRBV5-1
j_gene: TRBJ1-1
CDR3nt: TGCGCCAGCAGCTTGGACGGGTTGGAGACTGAAGCTTTCTTT
CDR3aa: CASSLDGLETEAFF

d_gene: -
abundance: -
v_gene: TRBV7-8
j_gene: TRBJ1-2
CDR3nt: TGTGCCAGCAGCTCCTCAGGGTCTGGCTACACCTTC
CDR3aa: CASSSSGSGYTF

d_gene: -
abundance: -
v_gene: TRBV6-5
j_gene: TRBJ1-1
CDR3nt: TGTGCCAGCACCAGTGGTATGAACACTGAAGCTTTCTTT
CDR3aa: CASTSGMNTEAFF

d_gene: TRBD1
abundance: -
v_gene: TRBV3-1/TRBV3-2
j_gene: TRBJ1-5
CDR3nt: TGTGCCAGCAGCCAAGGACAGGGGAAACAGCCCCAGCATTTT
CDR3aa: CASSQGQGKQPQHF

d_gene: TRBD1
abundance: -
v_gene: TRBV5-1
j_gene: TRBJ1-2
CDR3nt: TGCGCCAGCAGCTTGTCTGCAGGGGGCAACTATGGCTACACCTTC
CDR3aa: CASSLSAGGNYGYTF

d_gene: TRBD1
abundance: -
v_gene: TRBV6-4
j_gene: TRBJ1-5
CDR3nt: TGTGCCAGCAGTGACTTCTACAGGGGGGTCAATCAGCCCCAGCATTTT
CDR3aa: CASSDFYRGVNQPQHF